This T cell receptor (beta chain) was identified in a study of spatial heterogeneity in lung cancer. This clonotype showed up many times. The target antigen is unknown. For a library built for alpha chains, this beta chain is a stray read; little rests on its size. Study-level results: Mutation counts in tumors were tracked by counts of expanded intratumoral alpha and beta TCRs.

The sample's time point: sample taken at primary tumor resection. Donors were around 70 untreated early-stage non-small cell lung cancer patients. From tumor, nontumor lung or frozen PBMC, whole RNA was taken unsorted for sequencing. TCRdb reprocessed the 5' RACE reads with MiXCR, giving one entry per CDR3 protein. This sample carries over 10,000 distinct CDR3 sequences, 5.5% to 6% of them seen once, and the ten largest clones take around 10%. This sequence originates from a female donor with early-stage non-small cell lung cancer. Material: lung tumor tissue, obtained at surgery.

The CDR3: CASSLGYGPTNEQFF. Here the CDR3 DNA reads TGTGCCAGCAGCTTAGGGTACGGCCCCACGAATGAGCAGTTCTTC. V gene TRBV7-9 combines with J gene TRBJ2-1; D unresolved. The CDR3 totals 15 residues. Germline V lookup: CDR1 SEHNR, CDR2 FQNEAQ (reference sequence). Between the trimmed V and J ends, which lost 1 base and 7 bases, there was a span of 14 bases.